The 8 T cell receptor beta chains listed next were all sequenced from one sample in a study of T-cell reconstitution after alpha-beta-depleted transplantation in children. The TCRbeta library incorporated unique molecular identifiers. TCRdb used MiXCR to reprocess the PCR reads, holding one entry per CDR3 protein. The sample carries 600,000 to 700,000 distinct CDR3 sequences, about 15% recorded once. The sample in question was PBMCs from the stem cell graft donor, obtained from the stem cell graft. The receptors shown here come from a human donor who donated a stem cell graft to a child with acute myeloid leukemia.

This clonotype occurred a few times. V usage is TRBV27 and J usage is TRBJ2-7; possibly TRBD1 or TRBD2 for D (5 bases each). The CDR3 has 15 residues. The germline CDR1 and CDR2 sequences are MNHEY and SMNVEV (reference sequence). V lost 4 bases, J lost 6 bases, and 19 bases lay in between. CDR3 in amino acids: CASSSFLRGPGEQYF. CDR3 in DNA: TGTGCCAGCAGTTCCTTTCTTCGGGGCCCAGGCGAGCAGTACTTC.

This clonotype was seen ten or more times. V gene TRBV7-3 combines with J gene TRBJ2-5; 7 bases map to TRBD1. With 8 bases clipped from V and 2 bases from J, the junction kept 8 bases outside the gene matches. This CDR3 is 14 amino acids long. CDR1 and CDR2 from the germline V gene are SGHTA and FQGTGA. CDR3 sequence: CASGPDRLQETQYF. The CDR3 DNA reads as TGTGCCAGCGGGCCGGACAGGCTACAAGAGACCCAGTACTTC.

The rearrangement uses TRBV5-1 and TRBJ2-5; D gene unclear. Germline CDR1 SGHRS, CDR2 YFSETQ. The CDR3 is 14 amino acids. The V and J ends lost 0 bases and 5 bases respectively, with 11 bases between them. The CDR3 DNA reads TGCGCCAGCAGCTTGGCCACAAGTGAGGAGACCCAGTACTTC. Its protein product is CASSLATSEETQYF.

The gene calls are TRBV11-1 and TRBJ2-2; tentatively, D is TRBD1 (7 bases). This CDR3 is built from 20 residues. Trimming left V 3 bases short and J 6 bases short, with 29 bases between. The germline V gene encodes CDR1 SGHAT and CDR2 FQDESV (reference sequence). The DNA of the CDR3 is TGTGCCAGCAGCTTCCGCCCCTTGAGGGCAGGGGGGCCTATGTCCGGGGAGCTGTTTTTT. Amino acids: CASSFRPLRAGGPMSGELFF.

This clonotype was detected ten times or more. The chain recombines TRBV5-1 with TRBJ1-1; D may be TRBD1 (5 bases). CDR3 size: 15 residues. With 0 bases removed from V and 1 base from J, the gap between germline ends came to 10 bases. Germline-derived CDR1 and CDR2 are SGHRS and YFSETQ. CDR3 in amino acids: CASSLADGGNTEAFF. The CDR3 bases are TGCGCCAGCAGCTTGGCCGACGGGGGGAACACTGAAGCTTTCTTT.

This clonotype was detected many times. In DNA, the CDR3 is TGTGCCAGCAGCTCTAAAGCGCGCGGGACTAGCGGGGGGGGCGCAGATACGCAGTATTTT. This sequence encodes CASSSKARGTSGGGADTQYF. V usage is TRBV7-3 and J usage is TRBJ2-3; 16 nucleotides agree with TRBD2. Trimming at V came to 4 bases and at J to 4 bases, leaving 14 bases not matched to a gene. This CDR3 is 20 amino acids long. Germline V gene data show CDR1 as SGHTA and CDR2 as FQGTGA.

This chain links TRBV6-5 with TRBJ2-7, with a tentative D call TRBD1 (5 bases). Trimming left V 0 bases short and J 7 bases short, with 19 bases between. The CDR3 runs 16 residues. Germline CDR1 is MNHEY and CDR2 is SVGAGI. The CDR3 region is CASSYSMGQATGEQYV. Here the CDR3 DNA reads TGTGCCAGCAGTTACTCCATGGGGCAGGCAACCGGGGAGCAGTACGTC.

This clonotype was picked up many times. This chain connects TRBV24-1 to TRBJ2-3, with a tentative D call TRBD1 (5 bases). Germline lookup yields CDR1 KGHDR and CDR2 SFDVKD. V was clipped by 2 bases and J by 6 bases, with 8 bases between them. The CDR3 is made up of 13 amino acids. Here the CDR3 reads CATSDSQADTQYF. CDR3 nucleotides: TGTGCCACCAGTGATTCACAGGCGGATACGCAGTATTTT.